This paragraph reports one T cell receptor beta chain. Its antigen is currently unknown. These data belong to a study of T cells after yellow fever vaccination. Broader study findings: Within FACS-sorted repertoires, abundant clonotypes contaminating from the bulk population could be present.

This CDR3 is built from 17 residues. Germline CDR1 SGHRS, CDR2 YFSETQ. The trim removed 6 bases at V and 0 bases at J, leaving 6 bases unmatched. They built TCR cDNA with 5'RACE template switching, a step that put in a universal primer site and UMIs. MiXCR, applied by TCRdb to the 5' RACE reads, yields one record per CDR3 protein. The sample has around 300,000 distinct CDR3 sequences; roughly 13% are singletons. V gene TRBV5-1 combines with J gene TRBJ2-1, with 13 positions matching TRBD2. This receptor was identified in a man aged 25-40 years who received the YFV17D yellow fever vaccine. The starting material was CD4+ T cells sorted from PBMCs, obtained 45 days after the yellow fever booster vaccination. The DNA for the CDR3 is TGCGCCAGCAAGGGACTAGCGGGAAAAAGCTCCTACAATGAGCAGTTCTTC. It codes for CASKGLAGKSSYNEQFF.